This T cell receptor (beta chain) was documented in a study of T cells after yellow fever vaccination. Broader study findings: Reappearing after the booster were most of the clones from primary vaccination (approximately 96% CD4, roughly 86% CD8). FACS-sorted repertoires might harbor abundant contaminating clonotypes from the bulk population. Few clonotypes appeared in both CD4 and CD8 compartments.

V was pared by 3 bases and J by 0 bases, with 9 bases between. Per the germline V gene, CDR1 is MGHDK and CDR2 is SYGVNS. The CDR3 length is 15 residues. TCR cDNA, made by 5'RACE template switching, carried an added universal primer site and UMIs. MiXCR was run by TCRdb on the 5' RACE reads, yielding one entry per CDR3 protein. Among about 75,000 distinct CDR3 sequences listed, about 7.3% were seen once. This clonotype has ten or more counts. What it binds is not known. The J gene is TRBJ1-5, the V gene TRBV25-1, with D perhaps TRBD1 (6 bases). Sequenced material: CD8+ T cells sorted from PBMCs, taken 10 days after the first yellow fever vaccination. This TCR derives from a man aged 18 to 29 who received the YFV17D yellow fever vaccine. The CDR3 region has the DNA TGTGCCAGCAGTGACGGGACAAGTAGCAATCAGCCCCAGCATTTT. Amino acids: CASSDGTSSNQPQHF. Looking up the rest from reference TRBV25-1 and TRBJ1-5 gives the full variable domain: EADIYQTPRYLVIGTGKKITLECSQTMGHDKMYWYQQDPGMELHLIHYSYGVNSTEKGDLSSESTVSRIRTEHFPLTLESARPSHTSQYLCASSDGTSSNQPQHFGDGTRLSIL.